This TCR beta chain is from a study of T-cell reconstitution after alpha-beta-depleted transplantation in children. Preparation of the TCRbeta library used unique molecular identifiers. One entry per CDR3 protein results from TCRdb running MiXCR on the PCR reads. The sample comprises a few hundred thousand distinct CDR3 sequences, over 20% of which are singletons, and around a third rests with the top ten. V lost 4 bases to trimming and J lost 1 base, with 2 bases between them. The CDR3 totals 12 residues. The V gene's germline CDR1 is LNHNV and CDR2 YYDKDF (reference sequence). This specimen was PBMCs, taken before TCRalphabeta/CD19-depleted stem cell transplant. The sequence was obtained from a boy less than two years old with Wiskott-Aldrich syndrome, due to receive a stem cell transplant. The V gene is TRBV15, the J gene TRBJ1-5, with D unresolved. CDR3 coding DNA: TGTGCCACCAGCAAGAGCAATCAGCCCCAGCATTTT. This sequence encodes CATSKSNQPQHF. Drawing the rest from reference TRBV15 and TRBJ1-5, the complete variable domain is DAMVIQNPRYQVTQFGKPVTLSCSQTLNHNVMYWYQQKSSQAPKLLFHYYDKDFNNEADTPDNFQSRRPNTSFCFLDIRSPGLGDTAMYLCATSKSNQPQHFGDGTRLSIL.